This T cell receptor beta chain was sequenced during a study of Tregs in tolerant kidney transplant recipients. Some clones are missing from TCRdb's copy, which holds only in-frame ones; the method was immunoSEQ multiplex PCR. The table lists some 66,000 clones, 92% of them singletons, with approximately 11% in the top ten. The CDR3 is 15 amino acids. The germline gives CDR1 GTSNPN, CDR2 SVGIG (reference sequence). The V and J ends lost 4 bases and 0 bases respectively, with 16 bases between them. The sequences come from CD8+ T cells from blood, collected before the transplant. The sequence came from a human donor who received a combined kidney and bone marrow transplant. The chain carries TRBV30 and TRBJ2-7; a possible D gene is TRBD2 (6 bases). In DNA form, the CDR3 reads TGTGCCTGGACTCCATTGGGGGGTGACTCCTACGAGCAGTACTTC. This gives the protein CAWTPLGGDSYEQYF.